Presented here are 21 T cell receptor beta chains from one specimen sequenced in a study of blood T cell repertoires in COVID-19. Assay: immunoSEQ multiplex PCR; the TCRdb copy retains only in-frame clones and omits some. The table records about 250,000 clones, roughly 85% of them present only once. Material for sequencing was peripheral blood. Receptors were obtained from a man aged 50-60 years with COVID-19, enrolled during active disease.

CDR3 nucleotides: TGTGTTGGGCATAGGTTCTCGACGGTGATGAATTCACCCCTCCACTTT. Encoded protein: CVGHRFSTVMNSPLHF. V usage is TRBV30 and J usage is TRBJ1-6; D unresolved. The CDR3 is made up of 16 amino acids. From germline, CDR1 is GTSNPN and CDR2 SVGIG (reference sequence).

This chain connects TRBV2 to TRBJ2-2; 7 positions agree with TRBD1. Per germline, CDR1 SNHLY and CDR2 FYNNEI. V was clipped by 3 bases and J by 6 bases; unmatched bases: 10. This CDR3 comprises 16 residues. The CDR3 region has the DNA TGTGCCAGCAGTGATTCCAGGGGGATCGGACCCGGGGAGCTGTTTTTT. It yields the protein CASSDSRGIGPGELFF.

The V call is TRBV6-1, the J call TRBJ1-6; the D gene is possibly TRBD1 (5 bases). Trimming removed 1 base at V and 14 bases at J, with 24 bases between. This CDR3 contains 17 residues. Per germline, CDR1 MNHNS and CDR2 SASEGT. In DNA, the CDR3 is TGTGCCAGCAGTGAAGGGCCGAGGATGGGACTCATCGGATCCCTCCACTTT. Protein: CASSEGPRMGLIGSLHF.

The chain couples TRBV25-1 to TRBJ2-3; maybe TRBD2 (5 bases). Per the germline V gene, CDR1 is MGHDK and CDR2 is SYGVNS. Trimming removed 3 bases at V and 4 bases at J, with 17 bases between. This CDR3 contains 16 residues. In nucleotides, the CDR3 is TGTGCCAGCAGTGAGTCAGCGTACGGGGTCCCAGATACGCAGTATTTT. The encoded protein is CASSESAYGVPDTQYF.

V is TRBV29-1 and J is TRBJ2-3; no clear D. The CDR3 is made up of 13 amino acids. Per germline, CDR1 SQVTM and CDR2 ANQGSEA. V was clipped by 4 bases and J by 0 bases, with 8 bases between them. CDR3 sequence: CSVARSSTDTQYF. The CDR3 DNA reads TGCAGCGTTGCGAGGTCTAGCACAGATACGCAGTATTTT.

V and J are TRBV10-3 and TRBJ1-1; tentative D call: TRBD1 (5 bases). Looked up from germline, CDR1 is ENHRY and CDR2 is SYGVKD. V was pared by 10 bases and J by 4 bases, with 16 bases between. The CDR3 extends over 13 amino acids. In nucleotides, the CDR3 is TGTGCCACGAAAGATGGGGGGAGCACTGAAGCTTTCTTT. The encoded protein is CATKDGGSTEAFF.

The rearrangement uses TRBV18 and TRBJ1-1; the D gene is possibly TRBD1 (5 bases). Trimming removed 6 bases at V and 0 bases at J, with 11 bases between. The CDR3 totals 14 residues. Germline assignment: CDR1 KGHSH and CDR2 LQKENI. The chain's CDR3 is CASSTGPMNTEAFF. DNA for the CDR3: TGTGCCAGCTCTACAGGCCCTATGAACACTGAAGCTTTCTTT.

V and J are TRBV9 and TRBJ2-5; D not resolved. The V gene lost 3 bases and the J gene lost 5 bases, with 11 bases spanning the gap. The CDR3 consists of 13 residues. Germline CDR1 is SGDLS and CDR2 is YYNGEE. CDR3 loop: CASSARVGETQYF. The CDR3 DNA is TGTGCCAGCAGCGCCCGGGTGGGTGAGACCCAGTACTTC.

V gene TRBV10-3 combines with J gene TRBJ1-2; 7 bases map to TRBD1. The J segment lost 2 bases and the V segment lost 5 bases, leaving 5 bases of the junction unmatched. Germline CDR1 and CDR2: ENHRY and SYGVKD. The CDR3 covers 14 residues. The CDR3 region is CAISSTGYNYGYTF. CDR3 nucleotides: TGTGCCATCAGTTCGACAGGGTACAACTATGGCTACACCTTC.

This chain uses TRBV28 with TRBJ2-1, with D perhaps matching TRBD1 (5 bases). V was cut by 4 bases and J by 3 bases, with 13 bases left in between. The CDR3 is 15 residues long. Germline CDR1 and CDR2: MDHEN and SYDVKM. In nucleotides, the CDR3 is TGTGCCAGCAGTTCGGCCGACAGCCTCTACAATGAGCAGTTCTTC. The encoded protein is CASSSADSLYNEQFF.

Worth noting for this clone: Different DNA sequences within this sample yield the same CDR3. The chain links TRBV18 to TRBJ1-6; 9 positions agree with TRBD1. CDR1 and CDR2 from the germline V gene are KGHSH and LQKENI. The CDR3 runs to 14 residues. Trimming removed 3 bases from V and 7 bases from J; junction bases left unmatched: 1. CDR3 residues: CASSPGQGNSPLHF. In DNA form, the CDR3 reads TGTGCCAGCTCACCGGGACAGGGCAATTCACCCCTCCACTTT.

The V gene is TRBV7-3, the J gene TRBJ2-6; D is possibly TRBD1 (6 bases). CDR1 and CDR2 from the germline V gene are SGHTA and FQGTGA. V was pared by 0 bases and J by 0 bases, with 18 bases between. This CDR3 is 20 amino acids long. CDR3 sequence: CASSLTGQRPQTSGANVLTF. CDR3 DNA sequence: TGTGCCAGCAGCTTAACAGGACAGAGACCGCAAACCTCTGGGGCCAACGTCCTGACTTTC.

This clone was counted a single time. The chain recombines TRBV6-1 with TRBJ1-1; D may be TRBD1 (6 bases). Per germline, CDR1 MNHNS and CDR2 SASEGT. With 1 base removed from V and 8 bases from J, the gap between germline ends came to 14 bases. The CDR3 totals 14 residues. The CDR3 DNA follows: TGTGCCAGCAGTGAAGGCCCAGGGGCAGGGGAAGCTTTCTTT. Its protein is CASSEGPGAGEAFF.

This clone was recorded only once. V gene TRBV28 combines with J gene TRBJ2-1, with 8 bases lining up with TRBD2. This CDR3 has 17 amino acids. With 7 bases clipped from V and 0 bases from J, the junction kept 11 bases outside the gene matches. The V gene's germline CDR1 is MDHEN and CDR2 SYDVKM. The CDR3 reads CASTMGGGMSSYNEQFF. As DNA, the CDR3 is TGTGCCAGCACGATGGGCGGGGGGATGAGCTCCTACAATGAGCAGTTCTTC.

V and J are TRBV3-1 (or the pseudogene TRBV3-2) and TRBJ1-2, with 8 bases lining up with TRBD1. V shed 4 bases, J shed 4 bases, and the junction held 5 bases outside the gene matches. The CDR3 covers 14 residues. Germline lookup yields CDR1 LGHDT and CDR2 YNNKEL (reference sequence). In nucleotides, the CDR3 is TGTGCCAGCAGCCTCGGGACAGGTGGCTATGGCTACACCTTC. Translation: CASSLGTGGYGYTF.

V gene TRBV5-1 combines with J gene TRBJ2-1; D is perhaps TRBD1 (6 bases). This CDR3 is 17 amino acids long. V was cut by 3 bases and J by 0 bases, with 16 bases left in between. CDR1 is SGHRS, CDR2 YFSETQ, per germline. CDR3 residues: CASSYGQTWSSYNEQFF. Here the CDR3 DNA reads TGCGCCAGCAGCTACGGACAGACCTGGAGCTCCTACAATGAGCAGTTCTTC.

The genes are TRBV12-3 or TRBV12-4 and TRBJ2-3; TRBD1 might be the D (6 bases). V gave up 3 bases and J gave up 9 bases, with 10 bases separating them. CDR3 length: 12 residues. The DNA of the CDR3 is TGTGCCAGCAGTTTGCAGGGGACAACGCAGTATTTT. It encodes CASSLQGTTQYF.

The chain recombines TRBV5-1 with TRBJ2-2; TRBD2 agrees at 11 bases. The CDR3 is made up of 18 amino acids. Per the germline V gene, CDR1 is SGHRS and CDR2 is YFSETQ. Trimming cost V 1 base and J 0 bases; bases outside gene matches: 5. CDR3 region: CASSLFPSGGTNTGELFF. CDR3 DNA sequence: TGCGCCAGCAGCTTGTTTCCTAGCGGGGGGACGAACACCGGGGAGCTGTTTTTT.

The chain links TRBV10-3 to TRBJ2-3; the D gene is possibly TRBD2 (6 bases). Germline V CDR1 and CDR2: ENHRY, SYGVKD. The CDR3 runs to 14 residues. Trimming took 8 bases from V and 0 from J, leaving 12 bases between them. CDR3 residues: CAIGGAPSTDTQYF. The CDR3 DNA reads as TGTGCCATCGGCGGGGCTCCCAGCACAGATACGCAGTATTTT.

V gene TRBV19 combines with J gene TRBJ1-5; D is unclear. Looked up from germline, CDR1 is LNHDA and CDR2 is SQIVND (reference sequence). V gave up 3 bases and J gave up 6 bases, with 9 bases separating them. The CDR3 has 13 residues. The CDR3 protein is CASSIQAGQPQHF. The CDR3 region has the DNA TGTGCCAGTAGTATCCAGGCAGGTCAGCCCCAGCATTTT.

This clone was seen a handful of times. V usage is TRBV5-1 and J usage is TRBJ2-3; TRBD2 aligns across 10 bases. The CDR3 runs 17 residues. Germline trimming cut 5 bases from V and 2 bases from J; bases unmatched to any gene: 11. CDR1 SGHRS and CDR2 YFSETQ come from the germline V gene. The CDR3: CASSSSPGLATTDTQYF. CDR3 coding DNA: TGCGCCAGCAGTTCCTCTCCGGGACTAGCGACCACAGATACGCAGTATTTT.